These 8 T cell receptor beta chains originate from one sample sequenced in a study of beta chain features in type 1 diabetes. The investigators reverse transcribed all of the isolated RNA, so they sequenced expressed TCRB transcripts. TCRdb's copy holds only in-frame clones and misses some; the assay was immunoSEQ multiplex PCR. The sample includes 60,000 or so clones, about 60% of them seen just once. Sequenced sample: Tregs from blood. The receptors were sampled from a woman aged 18-35 years in good health.

This clone was detected a few times. This rearrangement joins TRBV5-1 to TRBJ2-3; D possibly corresponds to TRBD2 (5 bases). CDR3 length: 14 residues. V was pared by 0 bases and J by 2 bases, with 7 bases between. Looked up from germline, CDR1 is SGHRS and CDR2 is YFSETQ. Written as DNA, the CDR3 is TGCGCCAGCAGCTTGGCCGGGGACACAGATACGCAGTATTTT. Translation: CASSLAGDTDTQYF.

The V and J genes are TRBV5-1 and TRBJ2-5; no definite D call. The V gene lost 3 bases and the J gene lost 2 bases, with 5 bases spanning the gap. Per the germline V gene, CDR1 is SGHRS and CDR2 is YFSETQ. CDR3 length: 12 amino acids. The CDR3 DNA reads as TGCGCCAGCAGCTCAGCGCAAGAGACCCAGTACTTC. Translating gives CASSSAQETQYF.

This chain connects TRBV30 to TRBJ2-3; TRBD2 is a possible D gene (6 bases). The germline CDR1 and CDR2 sequences are GTSNPN and SVGIG (reference sequence). With 0 bases removed from V and 13 bases from J, the gap between germline ends came to 11 bases. The CDR3 runs 11 residues. The DNA of the CDR3 is TGTGCCTGGAGTGTTTCACGGGAGAAGTATTTT. Protein sequence: CAWSVSREKYF. Using reference TRBV30 and TRBJ2-3 for the parts outside the CDR3, the full variable domain is SQTIHQWPATLVQPVGSPLSLECTVEGTSNPNLYWYRQAAGRGLQLLFYSVGIGQISSEVPQNLSASRPQDRQFILSSKKLLLSDSGFYLCAWSVSREKYFGPGTRLTVL.

The chain employs TRBV13 and TRBJ2-1; the D is unclear. Germline lookup yields CDR1 PRHDT and CDR2 FYEKMQ (reference sequence). With 1 base removed from V and 4 bases from J, the gap between germline ends came to 8 bases. The CDR3 extends over 14 amino acids. The CDR3 loop reads CASSLVGVYNEQFF. In DNA form, the CDR3 reads TGTGCCAGCAGCTTAGTGGGCGTATACAATGAGCAGTTCTTC.

The rearrangement joins TRBV6-6 to TRBJ1-1; tentatively, D is TRBD1 (6 bases). The CDR3 totals 15 residues. The germline V gene has CDR1 MNHNY and CDR2 SVGAGI (reference sequence). V dropped 0 bases and J dropped 1 base, with 9 bases sitting between them. DNA of the CDR3: TGTGCCAGCAGTTACTCGGTGACAGGGAACACTGAAGCTTTCTTT. It specifies CASSYSVTGNTEAFF.

The rearrangement links TRBV5-1 to TRBJ2-1; TRBD2 aligns across 7 bases. V trimming: 1 base; J trimming: 9 bases; junction bases outside the gene matches: 7. CDR1 and CDR2 (germline): SGHRS, YFSETQ. The length of the CDR3 is 14 residues. CDR3 region: CASSLTLTSAEQFF. The DNA of the CDR3 is TGCGCCAGCAGCTTGACCCTAACTAGCGCTGAGCAGTTCTTC.

The rearrangement joins TRBV5-4 to TRBJ2-7; TRBD2 aligns across 11 bases. This CDR3 is 15 amino acids long. Unmatched junction bases numbered 7, after V lost 5 bases and J lost 3 bases. Germline V gene sequence: CDR1 SGHNT, CDR2 YYREEE (reference sequence). CDR3 region: CASSPGTSGNYEQYF. The CDR3 nucleotides are TGTGCCAGCAGTCCCGGGACTAGCGGTAACTACGAGCAGTACTTC. The variable domain in full, completed from reference TRBV5-4 and TRBJ2-7, reads ETGVTQSPTHLIKTRGQQVTLRCSSQSGHNTVSWYQQALGQGPQFIFQYYREEENGRGNFPPRFSGLQFPNYSSELNVNALELDDSALYLCASSPGTSGNYEQYFGPGTRLTVT.

The rearrangement uses TRBV27 and TRBJ2-7, with 8 bases that match TRBD1. Germline values: CDR1 MNHEY, CDR2 SMNVEV (reference sequence). J lost 3 bases, V lost 0 bases, and 10 bases had no gene match. The CDR3 contains 17 residues. The CDR3 protein is CASSLSPDRAGFYEQYF. CDR3 coding DNA: TGTGCCAGCAGTTTATCTCCGGACAGGGCCGGCTTCTACGAGCAGTACTTC.